The rows below give T cell receptor beta chains drawn from one sample of a study of blood T cell repertoires in COVID-19. Sequencing used immunoSEQ multiplex PCR; TCRdb keeps in-frame clones, though not all of them. There are some 120,000 clones in the sample; around 80% occur only once, and under 6% lies in the top ten. The specimen was peripheral blood. The source of these receptors is an elderly man with active or convalescent COVID-19. Both conserved end residues are part of each CDR3. The order of the fields is J gene, V gene, clone size, D gene, CDR3 DNA, CDR3 protein. D genes are given only for firm matches. A row's size may be missing; if present it is once, few, many or a size class.

TRBJ2-3	TRBV9	-	-	TGTGCCAGCAGCGTAATGAGCGGTAGCGGAACAGATACGCAGTATTTT	CASSVMSGSGTDTQYF
TRBJ2-7	TRBV15	-	TRBD1	TGTGCCACCAGCAGAGAGGGAACAGGGGCCTACGAGCAGTACTTC	CATSREGTGAYEQYF
TRBJ2-7	TRBV28	-	-	TGTGCCAGCAGCATCACTTACGAGCAGTACTTC	CASSITYEQYF
TRBJ1-5	TRBV6-5	-	TRBD1	TGTGCCAGCAGAGCGGACAGGGTGAGCAATCAGCCCCAGCATTTT	CASRADRVSNQPQHF
TRBJ2-5	TRBV5-5	-	-	TGTGCCAGCAGCCCCGTTTCAGGGGAGACCCAGTACTTC	CASSPVSGETQYF
TRBJ1-2	TRBV7-2	-	-	TGTGCCAGCAGCTTGGAGGGCTATGGCTACACCTTC	CASSLEGYGYTF
TRBJ2-2	TRBV6-2/TRBV6-3	-	TRBD2	TGTGCCAGCAGTTACCCGGTCCCCCAACTAGCGGTCCGGGGGAACACCGGGGAGCTGTTTTTT	CASSYPVPQLAVRGNTGELFF
TRBJ2-2	TRBV4-3	-	TRBD1	TGCGCCAGCAGCCATAGACCAGGGGGCGAGCTGAACACCGGGGAGCTGTTTTTT	CASSHRPGGELNTGELFF
TRBJ1-1	TRBV29-1	-	TRBD1	TGCAGCGTCGCCCTGGGACAGGGGCAAACTGAAGCTTTCTTT	CSVALGQGQTEAFF
TRBJ2-5	TRBV7-9	-	-	TGTGCCAGCAGCCAAGTACGCGGACAACAAGAGACCCAGTACTTC	CASSQVRGQQETQYF
TRBJ1-3	TRBV18	-	-	TGTGCCAGCTCACCGTCCAGGGATTTCGGAAACACCATATATTTT	CASSPSRDFGNTIYF
TRBJ1-2	TRBV5-1	-	TRBD1	TGCGCCAGCAGCCGGGACAGTGAGAGGTATGGCTACACCTTC	CASSRDSERYGYTF
TRBJ1-4	TRBV5-1	-	-	TGCGCCAGCAGCACGGGAGGGTTGGACAATGAAAAACTGTTTTTT	CASSTGGLDNEKLFF
TRBJ1-1	TRBV12-5	once	-	TGTGCTAGTGGTTTGGGAGCCGGGACCGGGGGCACTGAAGCTTTCTTT	CASGLGAGTGGTEAFF
TRBJ2-1	TRBV5-6	once	TRBD2	TGTGCCAGCAGCTTGGACGGACTAGGCACTACCAATGAGCAGTTCTTC	CASSLDGLGTTNEQFF
TRBJ1-6	TRBV2	-	TRBD1	TGTGCCAGCGGACAGGGAAGCAATTCACCCCTCCACTTT	CASGQGSNSPLHF
TRBJ2-3	TRBV5-8	-	TRBD2	TGTGCCAGCAGCTTGGCCGGACTAGTTCGGGCAGATACGCAGTATTTT	CASSLAGLVRADTQYF
TRBJ1-5	TRBV13	-	-	TGTGCCAGCAGCTTAGGGTCCGGCAATCAGCCCCAGCATTTT	CASSLGSGNQPQHF
TRBJ2-5	TRBV18	few	-	TGTGCCAGCTCACCCCCGGGGGAACAAGAGACCCAGTACTTC	CASSPPGEQETQYF
TRBJ1-1	TRBV6-2/TRBV6-3	-	-	TGTGCCAGCAGTTACGTGGGGGGTAGGGCTGAAGCTTTCTTT	CASSYVGGRAEAFF
TRBJ1-2	TRBV6-2/TRBV6-3	-	-	TGTGCCAGCAGTTACTCGGCAGGCCCCTATGGCTACACCTTC	CASSYSAGPYGYTF
TRBJ1-6	TRBV28	-	-	TGTGCCAGCAGCCCCGCTGACATAGTGGATTCACCCCTCCACTTT	CASSPADIVDSPLHF
TRBJ1-1	TRBV7-9	-	TRBD1	TGTGCCAGCAGCCCCACGCCTCCCGGGACAGACGAAGCTTTCTTT	CASSPTPPGTDEAFF
TRBJ2-1	TRBV6-1	-	-	TGTGCCAGCAGTGAACCGATAGGGACTCCTTACAATGAGCAGTTCTTC	CASSEPIGTPYNEQFF
TRBJ2-3	TRBV7-2	-	-	TGTGCCAGCAGCTTAGTTATCGGAGGCGCAGATACGCAGTATTTT	CASSLVIGGADTQYF
TRBJ2-5	TRBV6-6	-	TRBD2	TGTGCCAGCAGTTACGGTGGGAGGGACGAGACCCAGTACTTC	CASSYGGRDETQYF
TRBJ2-5	TRBV5-1	-	TRBD1	TGCGCCAGCAGCCCGGGACAGGGGTTAGAGACCCAGTACTTC	CASSPGQGLETQYF
TRBJ1-2	TRBV6-5	-	TRBD1	TGTGCCAGCAGTCAGGGACAGGGGGGTGGCTACACCTTC	CASSQGQGGGYTF
TRBJ1-1	TRBV7-8	-	TRBD1	TGTGCCAGCAGCTTAGTTTACAGGGGCTGGGACACTGAAGCTTTCTTT	CASSLVYRGWDTEAFF
TRBJ2-2	TRBV20-1	-	-	TGCAGTGCTAGCGGGAATTCAGAGCTGTTTTTT	CSASGNSELFF
TRBJ2-3	TRBV5-6	-	TRBD2	TGTGCCAGCAGCCTGACTAGCGGTGACACAGATACGCAGTATTTT	CASSLTSGDTDTQYF
TRBJ2-6	TRBV28	-	-	TGTGCCAGCAGTCAGACGGTAGCCATGGGGGCCAACGTCCTGACTTTC	CASSQTVAMGANVLTF
TRBJ2-3	TRBV24-1	-	TRBD2	TGTGCCACCAGTGGGACTAGCGGGCTACGCACAGATACGCAGTATTTT	CATSGTSGLRTDTQYF
TRBJ1-2	TRBV2	-	TRBD1	TGTGCCAGCACTCGAGGGACAGCTAACTATGGCTACACCTTC	CASTRGTANYGYTF
TRBJ2-1	TRBV11-3	-	-	TGTGCCAGCAGCTCATCGACTAGTAGTATGGGGTCCTACAATGAGCAGTTCTTC	CASSSSTSSMGSYNEQFF
TRBJ1-6	TRBV30	-	TRBD1	TGTGCCTGGAGTGTCGGACAGGCCTTCAATAATTCACCCCTCCACTTT	CAWSVGQAFNNSPLHF
TRBJ1-1	TRBV5-1	-	TRBD1	TGCGCCAGCAGCGTTTGGGACAGGGGGTTTGAAGCTTTCTTT	CASSVWDRGFEAFF
TRBJ1-3	TRBV5-6	-	-	TGTGCCAGCAGCGGCAACAGGGCCTTGGCTGGAAACACCATATATTTT	CASSGNRALAGNTIYF
TRBJ2-2	TRBV13	few	TRBD1	TGTGCCAGCAGCTTACCGGGACAGGAGAACACCGGGGAGCTGTTTTTT	CASSLPGQENTGELFF
TRBJ1-2	TRBV5-1	-	TRBD1	TGCGCCAGCAGACAAACAGGGGGGGATTTTTATGGCTACACCTTC	CASRQTGGDFYGYTF
TRBJ1-5	TRBV19	-	-	TGTGCCAGTATTGGGCAGCCCTATAATCAGCCCCAGCATTTT	CASIGQPYNQPQHF
TRBJ1-5	TRBV6-2/TRBV6-3	-	TRBD1	TGTGCCAGCAGTTACCCAGACAGGGTCAATCAGCCCCAGCATTTT	CASSYPDRVNQPQHF
TRBJ2-7	TRBV28	-	-	TGTGTATACAGGTCAATGAGTGAGCAGTACTTC	CVYRSMSEQYF
TRBJ1-3	TRBV23-1	-	TRBD1	TGCGCCAGCAGTCCCCGGACAGGCGCTGGAAACACCATATATTTT	CASSPRTGAGNTIYF
TRBJ1-6	TRBV7-6	-	TRBD1	TGTGCCAGCAGCCCGGCGGGACAGGCAAATTCACCCCTCCACTTT	CASSPAGQANSPLHF
TRBJ1-2	TRBV12-3/TRBV12-4	-	TRBD1	TGTGCCAGCAGAAGACAGGGACACTATGGCTACACCTTC	CASRRQGHYGYTF
TRBJ1-2	TRBV6-5	-	TRBD1	TGTGCCAGCAGCACATCTTACAGGGGGCCGGATGGCTACACCTTC	CASSTSYRGPDGYTF
TRBJ1-6	TRBV19	once	TRBD1	TGTGCCAGTAGTGTACAGGGGGGTAATTCACCCCTCCACTTT	CASSVQGGNSPLHF
TRBJ1-5	TRBV24-1	-	-	TGTGCCACCAGTGATGGGGGGGGGACGAGCAATCAGCCCCAGCATTTT	CATSDGGGTSNQPQHF
TRBJ1-4	TRBV5-6	-	TRBD1	TGTGCCAGCAGCTGGTGGACAGGGGATGAAAAACTGTTTTTT	CASSWWTGDEKLFF
TRBJ1-5	TRBV5-1	-	-	TGCGCCAGCAGGGCCAGCGATAGCAATCAGCCCCAGCATTTT	CASRASDSNQPQHF
TRBJ2-7	TRBV9	-	TRBD1	TGTGCCAGCAGCACTGACAGGGGCGCCTACGAGCAGTACTTC	CASSTDRGAYEQYF
TRBJ2-5	TRBV24-1	-	-	TGTGCCACCAGTAAGAGCCAAGAGACCCAGTACTTC	CATSKSQETQYF
TRBJ1-1	TRBV2	-	TRBD1	TGTGCCAGCAAGGCAGGGGGGTTGAACACTGAAGCTTTCTTT	CASKAGGLNTEAFF
TRBJ2-3	TRBV5-1	-	-	TGCGCCAGCAGCGGCCGGGACTCCGACTTCACAGATACGCAGTATTTT	CASSGRDSDFTDTQYF